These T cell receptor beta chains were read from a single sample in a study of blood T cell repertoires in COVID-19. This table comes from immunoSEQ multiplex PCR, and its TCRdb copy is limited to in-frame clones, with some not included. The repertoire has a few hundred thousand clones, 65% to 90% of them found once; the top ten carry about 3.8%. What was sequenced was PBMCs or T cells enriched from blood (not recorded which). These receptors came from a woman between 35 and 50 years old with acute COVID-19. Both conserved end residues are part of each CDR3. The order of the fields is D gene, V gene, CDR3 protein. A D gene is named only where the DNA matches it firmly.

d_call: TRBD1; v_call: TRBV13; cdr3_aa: CASSLGRGEQFF
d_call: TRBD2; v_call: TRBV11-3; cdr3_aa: CASSRGVAASTDTQYF
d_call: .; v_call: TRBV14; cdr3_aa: CASSQDRTGELFF
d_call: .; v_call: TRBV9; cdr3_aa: CASRVNTGFGELFF
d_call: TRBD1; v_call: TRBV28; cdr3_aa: CASSSPTGGSQPQHF
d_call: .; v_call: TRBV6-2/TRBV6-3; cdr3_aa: CASSYRQSNSPLHF
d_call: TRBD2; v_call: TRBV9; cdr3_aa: CASSPSAGATSYNEQFF
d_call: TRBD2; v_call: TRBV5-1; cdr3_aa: CASSLEGTSGRAEQYF
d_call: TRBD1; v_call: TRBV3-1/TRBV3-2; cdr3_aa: CASSQQAGTGKSPLHF
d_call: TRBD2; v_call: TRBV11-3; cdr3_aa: CASSFLSGSWYEQYF
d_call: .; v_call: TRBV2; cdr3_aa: CASTLGGSYGNQPQHF